The 16 T cell receptor beta chains below were found in one sample sequenced in a study of T cell responses to AZD1222 COVID-19 vaccine. Generated by immunoSEQ multiplex PCR, the TCRdb table keeps only in-frame clones and is missing some. The sample consists of tens of thousands of clones, 80% of them appearing once. The source material was peripheral blood, sampled 28 days after the second AZD1222 dose. The receptors were sampled from an adult who received the AZD1222 COVID-19 vaccine.

This clone was observed a single time. The chain has TRBV2 and TRBJ2-1; perhaps TRBD2 as D (5 bases). Trimming removed 7 bases from V and 9 bases from J, with 7 bases in between. Germline CDR1 is SNHLY and CDR2 is FYNNEI. This CDR3 has 10 amino acids. The CDR3 is CASTRGEQFF. CDR3 DNA sequence: TGTGCCAGCACTCGGGGTGAGCAGTTCTTC.

The J gene is TRBJ1-5, the V gene TRBV19; TRBD1 is a possible D gene (6 bases). The length of the CDR3 is 17 residues. Germline V gene data show CDR1 as LNHDA and CDR2 as SQIVND (reference sequence). Trimming pared 1 base from V and 0 bases from J, leaving 13 bases between. The CDR3 here is CASSIGSWTDSNQPQHF. DNA for the CDR3: TGTGCCAGTAGTATAGGTTCTTGGACAGATAGCAATCAGCCCCAGCATTTT.

This chain joins TRBV18 and TRBJ2-4, with 8 bases identical to TRBD1. With 5 bases clipped from V and 3 bases from J, the junction kept 21 bases outside the gene matches. Germline CDR1 is KGHSH and CDR2 is LQKENI. This CDR3 is built from 20 residues. CDR3 DNA: TGTGCCAGCTCAGCCCCGAAGGGACAGGTCGTTGGTTTTGGCAAAAACATTCAGTACTTC. This gives the protein CASSAPKGQVVGFGKNIQYF.

In this sample, this clone turned up once. V usage is TRBV7-9 and J usage is TRBJ1-1; D gene uncertain. This CDR3 is built from 14 residues. The germline V gene encodes CDR1 SEHNR and CDR2 FQNEAQ (reference sequence). V shed 3 bases and J shed 6 bases, with 14 bases lying between them. The CDR3 region is CASSFEAVVAEAFF. In DNA, the CDR3 is TGTGCCAGCAGCTTCGAGGCGGTAGTTGCTGAAGCTTTCTTT.

V usage is TRBV25-1 and J usage is TRBJ1-6, with TRBD1 matching over 10 bases. Germline V gene data show CDR1 as MGHDK and CDR2 as SYGVNS. J lost 9 bases, V lost 4 bases, and 6 bases had no gene match. This CDR3 is 15 amino acids long. CDR3 bases: TGTGCCAGCAGTGGTAGACAGGGGGCGAGTTCACCCCTCCACTTT. It specifies CASSGRQGASSPLHF. The complete variable domain, with remaining parts taken from reference TRBV25-1 and TRBJ1-6, reads EADIYQTPRYLVIGTGKKITLECSQTMGHDKMYWYQQDPGMELHLIHYSYGVNSTEKGDLSSESTVSRIRTEHFPLTLESARPSHTSQYLCASSGRQGASSPLHFGNGTRLTVT.

The CDR3 nucleotides read TGTGCCAGTAGTATCGGGCTGAGGGGCCGATCCTACACCTTC. Protein product: CASSIGLRGRSYTF. The chain is built from TRBV19 and TRBJ1-2; TRBD1 might be the D (5 bases). Germline CDR1 LNHDA, CDR2 SQIVND (reference sequence). The V end lost 3 bases, the J end lost 10 bases, and 18 bases lay between the germline ends. The length of the CDR3 is 14 residues.

This clone was seen a few times. This chain joins TRBV4-3 and TRBJ1-2, with D possibly TRBD1 on 5 matching bases. Germline CDR1 LGHNA, CDR2 YSLEER. Trimming took off 0 bases at V and 6 bases at J, with 11 bases between the two ends. The CDR3 runs to 14 residues. CDR3 sequence reads: CASSQDSAGNGYTF. The CDR3 DNA is TGCGCCAGCAGCCAAGACTCGGCAGGGAATGGCTACACCTTC.

J is TRBJ2-5 and V is TRBV19; D is ambiguous. The CDR3 extends over 13 amino acids. Germline V lookup: CDR1 LNHDA, CDR2 SQIVND (reference sequence). Deletions cut 3 bases from V and 0 bases from J, with 5 bases between. CDR3 amino acids: CASSIIYQETQYF. Written as DNA, the CDR3 is TGTGCCAGTAGTATTATCTACCAAGAGACCCAGTACTTC.

The chain has TRBV28 and TRBJ1-6, with unresolved D. The CDR3 totals 11 residues. V lost 6 bases and J 10 bases, leaving 7 bases between the germline ends. Per the germline V gene, CDR1 is MDHEN and CDR2 is SYDVKM. The CDR3 protein is CASSSNSPLHF. Written as DNA, the CDR3 is TGTGCCAGCAGCTCGAACTCACCCCTCCACTTT.

The chain couples TRBV2 to TRBJ1-3; D not resolved. The germline V gene encodes CDR1 SNHLY and CDR2 FYNNEI. The CDR3 length is 13 residues. V lost 2 bases, J lost 9 bases, and 11 bases lay in between. The CDR3 loop is CASSENILGTIYF. The CDR3 bases are TGTGCCAGCAGTGAAAACATATTAGGCACCATATATTTT.

V gene TRBV3-1 (or the pseudogene TRBV3-2) combines with J gene TRBJ2-3; D is possibly TRBD1 or TRBD2 (5 bases each). Germline loops: CDR1 LGHDT, CDR2 YNNKEL (reference sequence). V was clipped by 1 base and J by 5 bases, with 13 bases between them. The CDR3 consists of 15 residues. CDR3 residues: CASSQVSGRGDTQYF. The CDR3 DNA reads TGTGCCAGCAGCCAAGTATCGGGGCGTGGAGATACGCAGTATTTT.

The chain has TRBV28 and TRBJ2-6; D remains unclear. The CDR3 is made up of 14 amino acids. The germline V gene encodes CDR1 MDHEN and CDR2 SYDVKM. V lost 6 bases to trimming and J lost 0 bases, with 6 bases between them. The CDR3 coding sequence is TGTGCCAGCAGCCGTACCTCTGGGGCCAACGTCCTGACTTTC. Protein: CASSRTSGANVLTF.

This chain uses TRBV6-6 with TRBJ2-7; 7 bases align to TRBD2. After removal of 5 bases from V and 4 bases from J, the junction contained 2 bases not matched to a gene. Looked up from germline, CDR1 is MNHNY and CDR2 is SVGAGI (reference sequence). CDR3 size: 12 residues. CDR3 amino acids: CASSGGGYEQYF. The CDR3 nucleotides read TGTGCCAGCAGTGGCGGGGGATACGAGCAGTACTTC.

V gene TRBV6-2 or TRBV6-3 combines with J gene TRBJ2-5; possibly TRBD1 for D (6 bases). The germline CDR1 and CDR2 sequences are MNHEY and SVGEGT. V shed 3 bases and J shed 4 bases, with 12 bases lying between them. The CDR3 spans 14 residues. Written as DNA, the CDR3 is TGTGCCAGCAGTTATTCCGCCAGGGGAGAGACCCAGTACTTC. This sequence encodes CASSYSARGETQYF.

This sequence joins TRBV2 and TRBJ2-4; maybe TRBD2 (6 bases). The V gene lost 6 bases and the J gene lost 13 bases, with 16 bases spanning the gap. The CDR3 extends over 12 amino acids. From germline, CDR1 is SNHLY and CDR2 FYNNEI. CDR3 coding DNA: TGTGCCAGCAGCGAGAGGCGGGACCTGCAGTACTTC. Its protein is CASSERRDLQYF.

The chain links TRBV19 to TRBJ1-2; TRBD1 agrees at 7 bases. V lost 9 bases, J lost 5 bases, and 12 bases stayed unmatched. The CDR3 consists of 14 residues. Germline-derived CDR1 and CDR2 are LNHDA and SQIVND (reference sequence). CDR3 loop: CASNHRDRAYGYTF. The DNA of the CDR3 is TGTGCCAGCAATCACCGAGACAGGGCGTATGGCTACACCTTC.